The rows below give T cell receptor beta chains drawn from one sample of a study of cytomegalovirus exposure and HLA in healthy donors. The table came from immunoSEQ multiplex PCR; TCRdb's copy has only in-frame clones and leaves some out. The table shows approximately 100,000 clones, with about four fifths occurring only once. Source material: PBMCs. These receptors originate from a woman in her 40s in good health and CMV-seronegative. Each CDR3 is given with its conserved first and last residue. A D gene is named only where the DNA matches it firmly. Only part of the rows carry a size: once, few, many, or a class if the clone is expanded.

>15|TRBV18|TRBD1|-|TRBJ1-4
TGTGCCAGCTCACCAGCGACAGGGGGGGGTGAAAAACTGTTTTTT
CASSPATGGGEKLFF
>14|TRBV7-6|-|-|TRBJ1-3
TGTGCCAGCACCCCCGGGGGATCTGGAAACACCATATATTTT
CASTPGGSGNTIYF
>17|TRBV4-3|-|-|TRBJ1-3
TGCGCCAGCAGCCAAGAGGCTGGGGGCATCTCTGGAAACACCATATATTTT
CASSQEAGGISGNTIYF
>15|TRBV6-6|-|-|TRBJ1-5
TGTGCCAGCTCCCCCGGGGGGGTTGGGGGTCAGCCCCAGCATTTT
CASSPGGVGGQPQHF
>16|TRBV27|-|-|TRBJ1-2
TGTGCCAGCAGTTCCTCTATCGGCAGGGGTAACTATGGCTACACCTTC
CASSSSIGRGNYGYTF
>16|TRBV2|TRBD1|-|TRBJ2-7
TGTGCCAGCAGTCCCCACGGGACAGGGGCCTCCTACGAGCAGTACTTC
CASSPHGTGASYEQYF
>16|TRBV5-1|TRBD1|-|TRBJ2-5
TGCGCCAGCAGTCTCGGACCGGGACAGGGGGCTGAGACCCAGTACTTC
CASSLGPGQGAETQYF
>17|TRBV11-2|-|-|TRBJ2-7
TGTGCCAGCAGCTTCGACACAAAGCGGGTTGGGTCGTACGAGCAGTACTTC
CASSFDTKRVGSYEQYF
>15|TRBV5-1|TRBD2|-|TRBJ2-3
TGCGCCAGCAGCCCTCTGACTAGCGGCACAGATACGCAGTATTTT
CASSPLTSGTDTQYF
>13|TRBV5-1|TRBD2|-|TRBJ2-5
TGCGCCAGCAAGCGGGGGGACGAGGAGACCCAGTACTTC
CASKRGDEETQYF
>15|TRBV28|TRBD2|-|TRBJ2-5
TGTGCCAGCAGTTTACTAGCGGGGACGGGGGAGACCCAGTACTTC
CASSLLAGTGETQYF
>13|TRBV30|-|-|TRBJ1-1
TGTGCCTGGCAACGGACAGAGGGCACTGAACCTTTCTTT
CAWQRTEGTEPFF
>15|TRBV7-9|-|-|TRBJ1-1
TGTGCCAGCAGCACTGGAGGACGGGGGAACACTGAAGCTTTCTTT
CASSTGGRGNTEAFF
>16|TRBV5-1|TRBD2|-|TRBJ2-5
TGCGCCAGCAGCCTCATCCTAGCGGGGGAGAAAGAGACCCAGTACTTC
CASSLILAGEKETQYF
>16|TRBV5-1|TRBD2|-|TRBJ2-5
TGCGCCAGCAGCTTGGCTAGCGGGGGACGGGGGGAGACCCAGTACTTC
CASSLASGGRGETQYF
>14|TRBV9|-|-|TRBJ1-2
TGTGCCAGCAGCGTGCTGGGGAAACAGGGAGGCTACACCTTC
CASSVLGKQGGYTF
>14|TRBV29-1|-|-|TRBJ2-7
TGCAGCGTTGAAACCGGGACAAGACCCTACGAGCAGTACTTC
CSVETGTRPYEQYF
>14|TRBV5-4|TRBD2|-|TRBJ2-5
TGTGCCAGCGGTACTACTAGCGGGGGAGAGACCCAGTACTTC
CASGTTSGGETQYF
>14|TRBV10-3|TRBD1|-|TRBJ2-5
TGTGCCGTCCGAGCCGGGACAGCTGGGGAGACCCAGTACTTC
CAVRAGTAGETQYF
>12|TRBV21-1|-|once|TRBJ2-7
TGTGCCAGCCGACTACCAATCCTGGAGCAGTACTTC
CASRLPILEQYF
>15|TRBV7-9|TRBD1|-|TRBJ2-5
TGTGCCAGCAGCTTAGCCACAGGGGGTCGGGAGACCCAGTACTTC
CASSLATGGRETQYF
>15|TRBV5-1|-|-|TRBJ2-7
TGCGCCAGCAGCTTGTACTCCAGCGCTTCCTACGAGCAGTACTTC
CASSLYSSASYEQYF
>14|TRBV5-6|-|medium-sized|TRBJ1-1
TGTGCCAGCAGCTTCAGGTCCTCGGACACTGAAGCTTTCTTT
CASSFRSSDTEAFF
>15|TRBV9|TRBD1|-|TRBJ2-7
TGTGCCAGCAGCGTAGGAGGGACAGGCTCCTACGAGCAGTACTTC
CASSVGGTGSYEQYF
>15|TRBV6-5|-|-|TRBJ1-2
TGTGCCAGCAGTTACTCTAGGGAGCACCTTTTTGGCTACACCTTC
CASSYSREHLFGYTF
>11|TRBV14|-|-|TRBJ2-3
TGTGCCAGCAGCCTTCTCGATACGCAGTATTTT
CASSLLDTQYF
>15|TRBV2|-|-|TRBJ1-5
TGTGCCAGCCGTATGGCCCCAAATGGCAATCAGCCCCAGCATTTT
CASRMAPNGNQPQHF
>14|TRBV30|-|-|TRBJ1-5
TGTGCCTGGAGTGGGGGGGTGAGCAATCAGCCCCAGCATTTT
CAWSGGVSNQPQHF
>16|TRBV6-6|TRBD1|-|TRBJ1-1
TGTGCCAGCACTACCGGGACAGGGCTCTGGGGGACTGAAGCTTTCTTT
CASTTGTGLWGTEAFF
>15|TRBV10-1|-|-|TRBJ2-2
TGCGCCAGCAGTCCTACAGGGCTGAACACCGGGGAGCTGTTTTTT
CASSPTGLNTGELFF
>14|TRBV7-9|TRBD1|-|TRBJ2-7
TGTGCCAGCAGCTCCCGGGACAGGGGTTACGAGCAGTACTTC
CASSSRDRGYEQYF
>11|TRBV2|-|-|TRBJ1-5
TGTGCCAGCGGCAGGGATCAGCCCCAGCATTTT
CASGRDQPQHF
>16|TRBV2|-|-|TRBJ2-3
TGTGCCAGCAGTGATGTCAGGGGGGCTAGCACAGATACGCAGTATTTT
CASSDVRGASTDTQYF
>14|TRBV5-1|-|-|TRBJ1-4
TGCGCCAGCAGCTTGGGGGGCGCCAATGAAAAACTGTTTTTT
CASSLGGANEKLFF
>16|TRBV5-1|TRBD1|-|TRBJ2-7
TGCGCCAGCAGCCCAGGTTGGACAGGGGGCGTCTACGAGCAGTACTTC
CASSPGWTGGVYEQYF
>18|TRBV5-5|-|-|TRBJ1-2
TGTGCCAGCAGCTTTGCACCTGCTGGGACATCAGGTATTCTGGGCTACACCTTC
CASSFAPAGTSGILGYTF
>16|TRBV15|-|-|TRBJ2-3
TGTGCCACCAGCCCGGGGAGGGGGGCCTTCACAGATACGCAGTATTTT
CATSPGRGAFTDTQYF
>16|TRBV15|TRBD1|-|TRBJ1-5
TGTGCCACCAGCAGAGGCGGGACAGCTAGCAATCAGCCCCAGCATTTT
CATSRGGTASNQPQHF
>14|TRBV6-5|-|-|TRBJ2-5
TGTGCCAGCAGCCCGCCCAACCGGGGGGCGGCCCAGTACTTC
CASSPPNRGAAQYF
>18|TRBV27|TRBD2|-|TRBJ2-1
TGTGCCAGCAGTTTATTTCCTCGGACTAGCGGGGGGTTGAGCGAGCAGTTCTTC
CASSLFPRTSGGLSEQFF
>16|TRBV19|TRBD1|-|TRBJ2-7
TGTGCCAGTAGTATCTCCGGGACAGCAGATCGCTACGAGCAGTACTTC
CASSISGTADRYEQYF
>13|TRBV5-4|-|-|TRBJ1-1
TGTGCCAGCACAGGGGTGATGAACACTGAAGCTTTCTTT
CASTGVMNTEAFF
>14|TRBV2|-|-|TRBJ1-1
TGTGCCAGCCAGCCCCCAGGCAGGAACACTGAAGCTTTCTTT
CASQPPGRNTEAFF
>15|TRBV6-5|TRBD2|-|TRBJ2-3
TGTGCCAGCAGATCAAGCGGGGGGGTTTATAATACGCAGTATTTT
CASRSSGGVYNTQYF
>16|TRBV5-1|-|-|TRBJ2-1
TGCGCCAGCAGCTTGGCCGGGGCTAGCGCCTACAATGAGCAGTTCTTC
CASSLAGASAYNEQFF
>18|TRBV5-4|TRBD2|-|TRBJ2-3
TGTGCCAGCAGCCCCCCCGGAGGACGGGGGGGCGGCACAGATACGCAGTATTTT
CASSPPGGRGGGTDTQYF
>14|TRBV6-4|-|-|TRBJ1-1
TGTGCCAGCAGTGTAAGTCGGGAGAACACTGAAGCTTTCTTT
CASSVSRENTEAFF
>16|TRBV6-1|-|-|TRBJ2-7
TGTGCCAGCAGTGAGGTCAGCACCGGAGCTACCTACGAGCAGTACTTC
CASSEVSTGATYEQYF
>13|TRBV27|TRBD2|-|TRBJ2-2
TGTGCCAGCAGTTTGGGGAGGGCCGGGGAGCTGTTTTTT
CASSLGRAGELFF
>13|TRBV4-1|-|-|TRBJ2-7
TGCGCCAGCAGCCAAGGTAGCGGCTACGAGCAGTACTTC
CASSQGSGYEQYF
>16|TRBV5-6|-|-|TRBJ1-2
TGTGCCAGCAGCTTCACAGGGCCCTATTCTAACTATGGCTACACCTTC
CASSFTGPYSNYGYTF
>15|TRBV13|TRBD1|-|TRBJ1-1
TGTGCCAGCAGCTTAAGGACAGGCCAAGCAGGGCGGGTTTTCTTT
CASSLRTGQAGRVFF
>12|TRBV29-1|-|-|TRBJ2-7
TGCAGCGCCGGTCCGGGTTCCAATGAGCAGTACTTC
CSAGPGSNEQYF
>12|TRBV6-1|TRBD1|-|TRBJ1-1
TGTGCCACCCAGGCGCCAGGGGGAAAAGCTTTCTTT
CATQAPGGKAFF
>11|TRBV20-1|-|-|TRBJ1-5
TGCAGTGCTAGACCAGATCAGCCCCAGCATTTT
CSARPDQPQHF